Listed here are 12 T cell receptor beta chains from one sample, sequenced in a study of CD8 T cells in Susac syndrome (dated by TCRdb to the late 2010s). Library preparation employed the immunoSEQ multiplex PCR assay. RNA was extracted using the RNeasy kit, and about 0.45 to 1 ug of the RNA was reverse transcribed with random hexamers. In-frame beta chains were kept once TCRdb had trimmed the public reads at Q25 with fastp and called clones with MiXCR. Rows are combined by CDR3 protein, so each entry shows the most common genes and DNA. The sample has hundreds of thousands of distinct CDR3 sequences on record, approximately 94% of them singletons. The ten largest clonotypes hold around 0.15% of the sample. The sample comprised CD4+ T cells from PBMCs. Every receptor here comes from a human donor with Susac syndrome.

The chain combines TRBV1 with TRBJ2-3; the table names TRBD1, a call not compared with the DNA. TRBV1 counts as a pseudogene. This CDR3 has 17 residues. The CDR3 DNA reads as TGCACCAGCAGCCAAATTTTGGGCGGGCTCCCCACAGATACGCAGTATTTT. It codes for CTSSQILGGLPTDTQYF.

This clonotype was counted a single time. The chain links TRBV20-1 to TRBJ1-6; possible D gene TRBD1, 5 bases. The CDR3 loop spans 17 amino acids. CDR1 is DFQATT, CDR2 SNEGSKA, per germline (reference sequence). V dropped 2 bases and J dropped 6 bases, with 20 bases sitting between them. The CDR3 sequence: CSARPKLGRLLNSPLHF. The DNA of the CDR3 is TGCAGTGCTAGACCCAAACTGGGACGGCTACTTAATTCACCCCTCCACTTT.

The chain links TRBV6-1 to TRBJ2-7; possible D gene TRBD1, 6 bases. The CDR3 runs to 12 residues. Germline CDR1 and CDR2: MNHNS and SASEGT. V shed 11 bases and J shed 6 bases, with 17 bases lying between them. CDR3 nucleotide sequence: TGTGCCGGAACAGGGAGCAAGAGCGAGCAGTACTTC. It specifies CAGTGSKSEQYF.

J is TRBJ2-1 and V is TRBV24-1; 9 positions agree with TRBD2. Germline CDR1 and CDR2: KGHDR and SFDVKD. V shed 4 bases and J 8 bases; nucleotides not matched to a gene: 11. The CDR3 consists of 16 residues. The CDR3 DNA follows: TGTGCCACCAGTGACCCTAGCGGGGCGCTGGATGATGAGCAGTTCTTC. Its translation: CATSDPSGALDDEQFF.

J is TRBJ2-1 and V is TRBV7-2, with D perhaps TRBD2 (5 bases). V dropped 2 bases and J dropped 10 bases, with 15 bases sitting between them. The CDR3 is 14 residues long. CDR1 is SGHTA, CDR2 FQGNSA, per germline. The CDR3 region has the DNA TGTGCCAGCAGCTTAAGACTCCTACCGGGGGAGCAGTTCTTC. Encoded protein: CASSLRLLPGEQFF.

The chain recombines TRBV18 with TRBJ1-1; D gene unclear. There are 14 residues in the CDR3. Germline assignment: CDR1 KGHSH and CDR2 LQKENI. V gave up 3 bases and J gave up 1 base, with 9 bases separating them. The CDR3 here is CASSPGVRNTEAFF. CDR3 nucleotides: TGTGCCAGCTCACCCGGTGTCAGGAACACTGAAGCTTTCTTT.

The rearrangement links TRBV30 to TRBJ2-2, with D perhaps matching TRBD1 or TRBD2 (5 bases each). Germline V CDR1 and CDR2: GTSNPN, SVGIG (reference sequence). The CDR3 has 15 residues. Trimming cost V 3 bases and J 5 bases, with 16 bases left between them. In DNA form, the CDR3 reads TGTGCCTGGAGGGTACAGGAGGCCGGAACCGGGGAGCTGTTTTTT. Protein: CAWRVQEAGTGELFF.

CDR3 DNA: TGTGCCAGCAGTTTAAGGCAGGGGAGTGTGAACACCATATATTTT. Its translation: CASSLRQGSVNTIYF. The chain uses TRBV12-3 or TRBV12-4 and TRBJ1-3, with D possibly matching TRBD1 (6 bases). Trimming stripped 2 bases from V and 7 bases from J, with 15 bases between. The CDR3 runs 15 residues.

In DNA form, the CDR3 reads TGTGCCAGCAGCAACAGGGGAATGTTCACTGAAGCTTTCTTT. This encodes CASSNRGMFTEAFF. The V gene is TRBV12-3 or TRBV12-4, the J gene TRBJ1-1, with 7 bases fitting TRBD1. The CDR3 contains 14 residues. J was trimmed by 4 bases and V by 6 bases; bases with no gene match: 8.

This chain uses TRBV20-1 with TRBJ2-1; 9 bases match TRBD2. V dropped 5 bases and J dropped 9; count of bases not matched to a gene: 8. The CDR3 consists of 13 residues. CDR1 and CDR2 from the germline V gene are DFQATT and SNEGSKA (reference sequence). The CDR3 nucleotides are TGCAGTGCTGGGGCGGGGGGGCAGGGTGAGCAGTTCTTC. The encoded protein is CSAGAGGQGEQFF.

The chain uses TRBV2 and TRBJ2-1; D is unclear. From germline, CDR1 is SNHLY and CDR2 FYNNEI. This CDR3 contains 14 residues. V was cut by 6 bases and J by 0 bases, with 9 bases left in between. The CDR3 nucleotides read TGTGCCAGCAGCCGAGGACGCTCCTACAATGAGCAGTTCTTC. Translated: CASSRGRSYNEQFF.

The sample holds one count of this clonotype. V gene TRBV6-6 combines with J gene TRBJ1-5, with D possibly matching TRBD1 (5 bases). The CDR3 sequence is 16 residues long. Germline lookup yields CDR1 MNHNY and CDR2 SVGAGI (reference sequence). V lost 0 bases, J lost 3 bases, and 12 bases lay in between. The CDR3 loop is CASSYSRGADNQPQHF. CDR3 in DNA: TGTGCCAGCAGTTACTCGAGAGGGGCGGACAATCAGCCCCAGCATTTT.